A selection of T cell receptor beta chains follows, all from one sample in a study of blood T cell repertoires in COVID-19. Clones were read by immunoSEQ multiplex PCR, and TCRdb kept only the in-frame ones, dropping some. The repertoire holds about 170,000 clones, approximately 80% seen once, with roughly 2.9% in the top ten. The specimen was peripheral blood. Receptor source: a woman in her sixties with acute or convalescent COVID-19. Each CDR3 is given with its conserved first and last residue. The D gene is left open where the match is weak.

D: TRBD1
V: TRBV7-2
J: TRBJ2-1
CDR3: CASSYRGLDNEQFF
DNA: TGTGCCAGCAGCTACAGGGGGCTAGACAATGAGCAGTTCTTC

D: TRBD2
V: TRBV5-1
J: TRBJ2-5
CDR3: CASSKRTSGGSSQETQYF
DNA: TGCGCCAGCAGCAAGCGGACTAGCGGGGGATCCAGCCAAGAGACCCAGTACTTC

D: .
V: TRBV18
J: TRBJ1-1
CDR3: CASSPDRTATEAFF
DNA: TGTGCCAGCTCACCCGACAGAACCGCAACTGAAGCTTTCTTT

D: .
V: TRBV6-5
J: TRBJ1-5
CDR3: CASSRGGSNQPQHF
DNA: TGTGCCAGCAGTAGGGGGGGGAGCAATCAGCCCCAGCATTTT

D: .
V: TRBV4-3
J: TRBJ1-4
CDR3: CASSQELLQGVSKEKLFF
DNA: TGCGCCAGCAGCCAAGAATTACTCCAAGGGGTGTCTAAGGAAAAACTGTTTTTT

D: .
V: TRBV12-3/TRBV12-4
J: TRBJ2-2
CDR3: CASSLRGIGELFF
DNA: TGTGCCAGCAGTCTTCGGGGTATCGGGGAGCTGTTTTTT

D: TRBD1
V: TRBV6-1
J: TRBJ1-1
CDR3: CASSELTGKNTEAFF
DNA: TGTGCCAGCAGTGAATTGACAGGGAAGAACACTGAAGCTTTCTTT

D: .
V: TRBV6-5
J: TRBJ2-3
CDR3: CASSYSREDTQYF
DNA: TGTGCCAGCAGTTACTCGAGAGAAGATACGCAGTATTTT

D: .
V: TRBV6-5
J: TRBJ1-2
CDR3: CASSYSFQVPGYTF
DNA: TGTGCCAGCAGTTACTCGTTCCAGGTTCCTGGCTACACCTTC

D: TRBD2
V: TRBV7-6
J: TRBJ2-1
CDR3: CASSATAGGLYNEQFF
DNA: TGTGCCAGCAGCGCCACAGCGGGGGGGCTATACAATGAGCAGTTCTTC

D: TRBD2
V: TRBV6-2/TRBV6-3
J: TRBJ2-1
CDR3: CASSYTGGFYNEQFF
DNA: TGTGCCAGCAGTTACACGGGGGGATTTTACAATGAGCAGTTCTTC

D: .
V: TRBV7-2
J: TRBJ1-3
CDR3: CASSYEVGGGRISGNTIYF
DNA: TGTGCCAGCAGCTATGAGGTTGGCGGGGGGCGGATCTCTGGAAACACCATATATTTT

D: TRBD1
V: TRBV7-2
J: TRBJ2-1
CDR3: CASSLRQGASEQFF
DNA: TGTGCCAGCAGCTTGAGACAGGGGGCGAGTGAGCAGTTCTTC

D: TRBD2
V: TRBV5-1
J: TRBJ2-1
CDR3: CASSFPTGTSGDDEQFF
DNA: TGCGCCAGCAGCTTCCCGACCGGGACTAGCGGGGACGATGAGCAGTTCTTC

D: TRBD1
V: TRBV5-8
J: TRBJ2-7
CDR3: CASSLTGAHEQYF
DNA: TGTGCCAGCAGCTTGACAGGGGCCCACGAGCAGTACTTC

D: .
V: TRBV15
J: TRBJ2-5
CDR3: CATSREGGLNIQETQYF
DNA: TGTGCCACCAGCAGAGAGGGGGGTCTGAATATCCAAGAGACCCAGTACTTC